The 17 T cell receptor beta chains given below trace back to one sample, sequenced in a study of siplizumab effects on memory and regulatory T cells. Here immunoSEQ multiplex PCR was the method, and the copy in TCRdb shows in-frame clones only, minus some. The sample has 15,000 to 20,000 clones; roughly two fifths are singletons. The cells of the mixed lymphocyte reaction underwent a roughly six-day coculture at 37°C. These receptors have no identified antigens. The sequencing input was CFSE-low (dividing) CD4+ T cells sorted from an allogeneic mixed lymphocyte reaction. The source of these receptors is a human donor in good health; the cells came from an allogeneic mixed lymphocyte reaction. Some clones in this sample may be carry-over from other donors' samples.

This clone was detected only once. This chain connects TRBV6-1 to TRBJ2-5; a weak D match, TRBD1 (5 bases). CDR1 is MNHNS and CDR2 is SASEGT in the germline V gene. Trimming took 7 bases from V and 7 from J, leaving 19 bases between them. The CDR3 loop spans 14 amino acids. The CDR3 loop is CASILDSHLGTQYF. Here the CDR3 DNA reads TGTGCCAGCATTCTTGACAGTCACCTGGGGACCCAGTACTTC.

This chain uses TRBV6-6 with TRBJ1-5, with D uncertain. The CDR3 runs 13 residues. Germline CDR1 MNHNY, CDR2 SVGAGI (reference sequence). V was pared by 6 bases and J by 6 bases, with 12 bases between. The DNA for the CDR3 is TGTGCCAGCAGCCGTGTCCCCTCTCAGCCCCAGCATTTT. Protein product: CASSRVPSQPQHF.

The chain combines TRBV5-6 with TRBJ2-7, with D tentatively TRBD2 (6 bases). CDR1 SGHDT and CDR2 YYEEEE come from the germline V gene. Trimming stripped 0 bases from V and 7 bases from J, with 11 bases between. The CDR3 runs 13 residues. The CDR3 sequence is CASSLALGREQYF. Here the CDR3 DNA reads TGTGCCAGCAGCTTGGCTCTGGGGAGGGAGCAGTACTTC.

This chain links TRBV7-9 with TRBJ1-2; D is unclear. The V end lost 4 bases, the J end lost 5 bases, and 17 bases lay between the germline ends. CDR1 and CDR2 from the germline V gene are SEHNR and FQNEAQ (reference sequence). The CDR3 sequence is 15 residues long. Here the CDR3 reads CASSSGPNQRYGYTF. The CDR3 bases are TGTGCCAGCAGCTCCGGACCCAACCAGCGGTATGGCTACACCTTC.

This clone was seen more than once but under ten times. V is TRBV6-5 and J is TRBJ1-6; tentatively, D is TRBD1 (5 bases). The V gene's germline CDR1 is MNHEY and CDR2 SVGAGI. V lost 2 bases and J lost 9, with 11 bases in between. There are 14 residues in the CDR3. Written as DNA, the CDR3 is TGTGCCAGCAGTTACCAGGGAGAGCGTTCACCCCTCCACTTT. Protein product: CASSYQGERSPLHF.

This clone has a handful of counts. V is TRBV7-3 and J is TRBJ2-7; 7 bases agree with TRBD2. The germline CDR1 and CDR2 sequences are SGHTA and FQGTGA. This CDR3 is 16 amino acids long. V dropped 2 bases and J dropped 6; count of bases not matched to a gene: 13. CDR3 bases: TGTGCCAGCAGCTTAGTAGTGCTGGCGGGAGTGGTCGAGCAGTACTTC. This codes for CASSLVVLAGVVEQYF.

This rearrangement joins TRBV18 to TRBJ1-3; D might be TRBD1 (5 bases). Germline CDR1 and CDR2: KGHSH and LQKENI. Trimming removed 1 base from V and 2 bases from J, with 6 bases in between. The CDR3 length is 14 residues. CDR3 region: CASSPQGTGNTIYF. The CDR3 DNA follows: TGTGCCAGCTCACCACAGGGGACTGGAAACACCATATATTTT.

The gene calls are TRBV30 and TRBJ2-7; TRBD2 is a possible D gene (7 bases). The CDR3 consists of 17 residues. Germline CDR1 GTSNPN, CDR2 SVGIG (reference sequence). Deletions cut 1 base from V and 3 bases from J, with 22 bases between. The CDR3 sequence is CAWSAGAVAGAYYEQYF. CDR3 DNA: TGTGCCTGGAGTGCCGGGGCAGTTGCGGGGGCCTACTACGAGCAGTACTTC.

The chain carries TRBV5-1 and TRBJ2-4; the D call may be TRBD1 or TRBD2 (5 bases each). The V gene's germline CDR1 is SGHRS and CDR2 YFSETQ. V was clipped by 0 bases and J by 7 bases, with 20 bases between them. The CDR3 length is 17 residues. The CDR3 loop reads CASSLGYGTLWRNIQYF. The CDR3 DNA sequence: TGCGCCAGCAGCTTGGGGTACGGGACCCTCTGGAGGAACATTCAGTACTTC.

The chain couples TRBV6-5 to TRBJ1-1; D unclear. The CDR3 is 13 residues long. CDR1 MNHEY and CDR2 SVGAGI come from the germline V gene. Trimming stripped 5 bases from V and 5 bases from J, with 12 bases between. The CDR3 region is CASSAVGGTEAFF. For the CDR3, the DNA is TGTGCCAGCAGTGCGGTTGGAGGGACTGAAGCTTTCTTT.

The genes are TRBV9 and TRBJ1-1; unclear D gene. Germline-derived CDR1 and CDR2 are SGDLS and YYNGEE. This CDR3 has 13 residues. V gave up 4 bases and J gave up 4 bases, with 11 bases separating them. CDR3 coding DNA: TGTGCCAGCAGCCCCGGTAGTGGCACTGAAGCTTTCTTT. Amino acid sequence: CASSPGSGTEAFF.

This clone was recorded a few times. The gene calls are TRBV30 and TRBJ2-1; no reliable D call. V lost 0 bases and J 10 bases, leaving 13 bases between the germline ends. Germline V gene data show CDR1 as GTSNPN and CDR2 as SVGIG (reference sequence). This CDR3 is built from 13 residues. DNA of the CDR3: TGTGCCTGGAGTGTTATAGTCCGGTGGGAGCAGTTCTTC. Protein: CAWSVIVRWEQFF.

The chain joins TRBV10-1 to TRBJ1-2; D is undetermined. Germline lookup yields CDR1 WNHNN and CDR2 SYGVQD (reference sequence). This CDR3 region has 13 residues. V gave up 0 bases and J gave up 7 bases, with 9 bases separating them. The CDR3 nucleotides read TGCGCCAGCAGTGAGTCGGGGAGAAGTGGCTACACCTTC. Encoded protein: CASSESGRSGYTF.

The chain has TRBV6-5 and TRBJ2-1; perhaps TRBD2 as D (5 bases). This CDR3 has 14 residues. Trimming shortened V by 6 bases and J by 6 bases, and 15 bases separated the two germline ends. The germline gives CDR1 MNHEY, CDR2 SVGAGI. The CDR3 spells CASRLGPGVNEQFF. Written as DNA, the CDR3 is TGTGCCAGCAGACTGGGCCCCGGGGTCAATGAGCAGTTCTTC.

The table lists this clone with a few counts. The DNA of the CDR3 is TGTGCCAGTAGCAATAGACCACGAGAGACCCAGTACTTC. Translated: CASSNRPRETQYF. The gene calls are TRBV19 and TRBJ2-5; D is uncertain. This CDR3 has 13 residues. V lost 6 bases, J lost 4 bases, and 12 bases lay in between. Germline values: CDR1 LNHDA, CDR2 SQIVND (reference sequence).

This clone was seen a handful of times. V usage is TRBV10-3 and J usage is TRBJ1-1; 7 bases match TRBD1. The V gene end was trimmed by 5 bases and the J gene end by 0 bases; junction bases not matched to a gene: 9. The germline V gene has CDR1 ENHRY and CDR2 SYGVKD. The CDR3 is 16 amino acids. CDR3 residues: CAISQTGTALNTEAFF. As DNA, the CDR3 is TGTGCCATCAGTCAAACCGGGACAGCCCTGAACACTGAAGCTTTCTTT.

The chain recombines TRBV7-1 with TRBJ2-6; D perhaps matches TRBD1 (5 bases). TRBV7-1 is treated as an ORF (open reading frame) with a function not yet certain. Trimming took 5 bases from V and 5 from J, leaving 22 bases between them. The CDR3 covers 18 residues. The CDR3 sequence is CASSPAIRGQSRANVLTF. Written as DNA, the CDR3 is TGTGCCAGCAGCCCCGCCATACGAGGACAAAGTCGGGCCAACGTCCTGACTTTC.